This T cell receptor (beta chain) was recovered during a study of beta chain features in type 1 diabetes. For the study at large: Patients looked much like healthy donors when it came to age, gender and cell yields.

Study-wide points: The naive, central memory and Treg TCRB repertoires showed an apparent similarity that was greater among patients than among healthy donors. Type 1 diabetes patients showed a moderate but significant shortening of TCRB CDR3s in all four CD4+ subsets. Shorter templates may be favored by PCR, equally so in patients and controls.

The CDR3 is 18 amino acids. Per the germline V gene, CDR1 is LGHNA and CDR2 is YSLEER. V gave up 1 base and J gave up 2 bases; unmatched junction bases: 9. This clone was counted between two and nine times. Its antigen is as yet unknown. The authors reverse transcribed all of the isolated RNA, so sequencing captured expressed TCRB transcripts. This table comes from immunoSEQ multiplex PCR, and its TCRdb copy is limited to in-frame clones, with some not included. The sample records about 260,000 clones, roughly 22% being singletons. The sequencing input was naive CD4+ T cells from blood. The chain has TRBV4-3 and TRBJ2-2, with 8 bases lining up with TRBD2. The sequence came from a woman in her thirties or forties with type 1 diabetes. CDR3 in amino acids: CASSQVPPGRANTGELFF. The CDR3 DNA follows: TGCGCCAGCAGCCAAGTCCCCCCCGGGAGGGCCAACACCGGGGAGCTGTTTTTT.